This TCR beta chain was observed in a study of cytomegalovirus exposure and HLA in healthy donors. Trimming took off 0 bases at V and 5 bases at J, with 11 bases between the two ends. CDR3 length: 14 amino acids. CDR1 and CDR2 (germline): SGHNT, YYREEE (reference sequence). In the PCR, 60 Vbeta and 13 Jbeta primers were used. Measured with immunoSEQ multiplex PCR; TCRdb has only the in-frame clones, and not every one. The sample lists 150,000 or so clones, about 85% occurring once. The chain has TRBV5-4 and TRBJ2-5; D may be TRBD2 (6 bases). The specimen sequenced was PBMCs. The receptor was derived from a man aged 18 to 35 in good health and CMV-seronegative. CDR3 sequence (DNA): TGTGCCAGCAGCTTGGCGGAGGGCGGGGAGACCCAGTACTTC. Its protein product is CASSLAEGGETQYF.